These 20 T cell receptor beta chains were sequenced from one sample in a study of quantifying T cell responses using KT2 cells (dated by TCRdb to about 2017). Turning to the overall study: RNA was DNase-treated and reverse transcribed with TCR alpha and beta constant-region primers, mostly using SuperScript III.

Libraries were constructed by UMI-ligation and nested PCR. TCRdb names Illumina MiSeq as the instrument used. Using T4 RNA ligase 1, a single-stranded oligonucleotide bearing the Illumina SP2 sequence plus a UMI was ligated onto the 3' end of the cDNA. PCR1 used about 4 cycles (98 degrees C 15 s, 69 degrees C 30 s, 72 degrees C 40 s), and the beta primer was an equimolar mix of RC1.1 and RC1.2 that covered TRBC1 and TRBC2. The public reads were run again by TCRdb, first through fastp at Q25 and then through MiXCR, and only productive beta chains were kept. Entries are consolidated by CDR3 protein sequence, retaining the most common genes and DNA. The sample contains 25,000 to 35,000 distinct CDR3 sequences, 7.3% of them found a single time. The top ten clones comprise 15% to 18% of the sample. The source material was PBMCs spiked with cells of the T cell clone KT2. Every receptor here comes from a human donor.

Many counts were recorded for this clonotype. The rearrangement joins TRBV12-3 or TRBV12-4 to TRBJ2-3; 8 bases fit TRBD1. This CDR3 has 13 amino acids. Unmatched junction bases numbered 3, after V lost 5 bases and J lost 5 bases. The CDR3 DNA reads TGTGCCAGCAGTCCCGACAGGGGAGATACGCAGTATTTT. Amino acid sequence: CASSPDRGDTQYF.

This clonotype occurred many times. This chain uses TRBV3-1 with TRBJ2-5; D tentatively reads TRBD1 or TRBD2 (6 bases each). V was clipped by 0 bases and J by 11 bases, with 19 bases between them. The V gene's germline CDR1 is LGHDT and CDR2 YNNKEL (reference sequence). This CDR3 comprises 15 residues. The DNA for the CDR3 is TGTGCCAGCAGCCAAGATACGGGGGCCGGGCGGTCGCAGTACTTC. It encodes CASSQDTGAGRSQYF.

This clonotype was seen a few times. A much larger clone is a single base away; this may be a read error. The chain combines TRBV20-1 with TRBJ1-6; 10 bases are shared with TRBD1. The germline V gene has CDR1 DFQATT and CDR2 SNEGSKA (reference sequence). CDR3 length: 17 amino acids. V dropped 5 bases and J dropped 9; count of bases not matched to a gene: 16. CDR3 coding DNA: TGCAGTGCTTCCAGCGCCGGGACAGGGGAATGTAGTTCACCCCTCCACTTT. Translated: CSASSAGTGECSSPLHF.

In its sample, this clonotype was seen many times. The rearrangement links TRBV20-1 to TRBJ1-5, with D tentatively TRBD1 (5 bases). This CDR3 comprises 14 residues. Trimming left V 6 bases short and J 3 bases short, with 15 bases between. The germline V gene encodes CDR1 DFQATT and CDR2 SNEGSKA (reference sequence). CDR3 sequence reads: CSARAAGTNQPQHF. CDR3 coding DNA: TGCAGTGCCCGGGCAGCAGGGACCAATCAGCCCCAGCATTTT.

This clonotype has just a few counts. The genes are TRBV10-3 and TRBJ2-3; 15 bases match TRBD2. V gave up 3 bases and J gave up 6 bases; unmatched junction bases: 7. The CDR3 extends over 17 amino acids. Germline V gene data show CDR1 as ENHRY and CDR2 as SYGVKD. Here the CDR3 reads CAISEGLAGGPGDTQYF. The CDR3 DNA reads as TGTGCCATCAGTGAAGGACTAGCGGGGGGGCCGGGTGATACGCAGTATTTT.

V and J are TRBV30 and TRBJ2-5; D is undetermined. The CDR3 is 13 residues long. The germline V gene encodes CDR1 GTSNPN and CDR2 SVGIG (reference sequence). V lost 1 base and J 5 bases, leaving 11 bases between the germline ends. DNA for the CDR3: TGTGCCTGGAGTGGGAAGGCAGTCGAGACCCAGTACTTC. It translates to CAWSGKAVETQYF.

The chain uses TRBV5-1 and TRBJ1-2; D not certain. There are 14 residues in the CDR3. V lost 0 bases and J lost 4, with 10 bases in between. Germline CDR1 reads SGHRS; CDR2 reads YFSETQ. The CDR3 protein is CASSLERGFYGYTF. For the CDR3, the DNA is TGCGCCAGCAGCTTGGAACGGGGATTCTATGGCTACACCTTC.

This clonotype was observed a few times. V is TRBV10-3 and J is TRBJ1-1; D may be TRBD1 (6 bases). The V end was cut by 10 bases, the J end by 4 bases, with 25 bases between. The CDR3 covers 16 residues. The germline V gene encodes CDR1 ENHRY and CDR2 SYGVKD. The CDR3 region has the DNA TGTGCCACCGAAAGAAATTCGGGGGCCGGGGGCACTGAAGCTTTCTTT. It codes for CATERNSGAGGTEAFF.

The sample holds a few counts of this clonotype. The genes are TRBV6-1 and TRBJ2-7; D is unclear. CDR3 size: 12 residues. Per the germline V gene, CDR1 is MNHNS and CDR2 is SASEGT. V lost 6 bases and J lost 4, with 10 bases in between. The CDR3 region is CASSLGKYEQYF. CDR3 DNA: TGTGCCAGCAGCTTGGGAAAATACGAGCAGTACTTC.

The chain is built from TRBV12-3 or TRBV12-4 and TRBJ1-1; TRBD1 is a possible D gene (6 bases). The CDR3 has 13 amino acids. The V end was cut by 4 bases, the J end by 0 bases, with 6 bases between. CDR3 protein: CASSWTVNTEAFF. The DNA for the CDR3 is TGTGCCAGCAGTTGGACAGTGAACACTGAAGCTTTCTTT.

The table lists this clonotype with a few counts. V is TRBV6-2 or TRBV6-3 and J is TRBJ2-6; D is undetermined. Germline-derived CDR1 and CDR2 are MNHEY and SVGEGT. The CDR3 contains 15 residues. Trimming left V 5 bases short and J 0 bases short, with 8 bases between. The CDR3 loop reads CASSTDPSGANVLTF. The CDR3 DNA follows: TGTGCCAGCAGTACGGATCCCTCTGGGGCCAACGTCCTGACTTTC.

This clonotype came up a few times. The genes are TRBV7-3 and TRBJ2-3; 8 nucleotides align to TRBD2. Losses at the gene ends were 2 bases for V and 4 bases for J; bases not matched to a gene: 14. This CDR3 is built from 18 residues. Germline assignment: CDR1 SGHTA and CDR2 FQGTGA. CDR3 DNA sequence: TGTGCCAGCAGCTTACGGGGCAGCGGGAGATCCAACCCAGATACGCAGTATTTT. Its translation: CASSLRGSGRSNPDTQYF.

This clonotype was detected many times. The chain is built from TRBV7-9 and TRBJ2-1; TRBD2 matches at 12 bases. Germline values: CDR1 SEHNR, CDR2 FQNEAQ (reference sequence). The CDR3 has 18 amino acids. V shed 5 bases, J shed 8 bases, and the junction held 16 bases outside the gene matches. The CDR3 is CASSHLGGWTSGNDEQFF. The DNA for the CDR3 is TGTGCCAGCAGCCACCTCGGGGGATGGACTAGCGGGAACGATGAGCAGTTCTTC. Filled out from reference TRBV7-9 and TRBJ2-1, the complete variable domain reads DTGVSQNPRHKITKRGQNVTFRCDPISEHNRLYWYRQTLGQGPEFLTYFQNEAQLEKSRLLSDRFSAERPKGSFSTLEIQRTEQGDSAMYLCASSHLGGWTSGNDEQFFGPGTRLTVL.

This clonotype was detected only a few times. This chain uses TRBV6-5 with TRBJ2-1; 13 nucleotides align to TRBD2. Germline lookup yields CDR1 MNHEY and CDR2 SVGAGI. This CDR3 is built from 15 residues. Losses at the gene ends were 6 bases for V and 5 bases for J; bases not matched to a gene: 4. The chain's CDR3 is CASREGLAGDNEQFF. CDR3 sequence (DNA): TGTGCCAGCAGGGAAGGACTAGCGGGGGACAATGAGCAGTTCTTC.

This clonotype has at least ten counts. The chain has TRBV7-2 and TRBJ1-5, with 7 bases matching TRBD1. This CDR3 has 15 amino acids. In germline, CDR1 is SGHTA, CDR2 FQGNSA. The ends lost 2 bases at V and 9 bases at J; junction bases unmatched: 10. The CDR3 DNA reads TGTGCCAGCAGCTTATTGGGGGACAGCCATTGGCCCCAGCATTTT. Translation: CASSLLGDSHWPQHF.

The chain couples TRBV6-6 to TRBJ2-3, with D hard to call. Germline CDR1 MNHNY, CDR2 SVGAGI (reference sequence). Trimming left V 7 bases short and J 6 bases short, with 11 bases between. This CDR3 contains 12 residues. The DNA of the CDR3 is TGTGCCAGCAACCTAATGGGGGATACGCAGTATTTT. It is translated as CASNLMGDTQYF.

Notes on this clonotype: A much larger clone lies a single base off, so this may be a read error. The gene calls are TRBV28 and TRBJ2-7; a weak D match, TRBD1 (5 bases). CDR3 length: 13 amino acids. Germline V gene sequence: CDR1 MDHEN, CDR2 SYDVKM. The CDR3 nucleotides read TGTGCCAGCAGACCGACAGCCTCCTACGTGCAGTACTTC. Protein sequence: CASRPTASYVQYF.

The genes are TRBV7-9 and TRBJ1-4; maybe TRBD1 (5 bases). Germline values: CDR1 SEHNR, CDR2 FQNEAQ (reference sequence). The CDR3 loop spans 14 amino acids. V lost 3 bases and J 4 bases, leaving 9 bases between the germline ends. CDR3 in amino acids: CASSLGPNNEKLFF. The CDR3 DNA is TGTGCCAGCAGCTTGGGACCGAATAATGAAAAACTGTTTTTT.

There are many counts of this clonotype. This chain links TRBV7-6 with TRBJ2-2, with D possibly TRBD1 on 6 matching bases. V shed 1 base and J shed 3 bases, with 12 bases lying between them. The germline CDR1 and CDR2 sequences are SGHVS and FNYEAQ. CDR3 length: 16 residues. The CDR3 DNA sequence: TGTGCCAGCAGCTTAGTTGGGGGCGGTGACACCGGGGAGCTGTTTTTT. Residues: CASSLVGGGDTGELFF.

The chain couples TRBV14 to TRBJ2-6, with D perhaps TRBD1 or TRBD2 (5 bases each). Trimming shortened V by 6 bases and J by 1 base, and 25 bases separated the two germline ends. The CDR3 is 20 residues long. Germline V gene data show CDR1 as SGHDN and CDR2 as FVKESK. In DNA form, the CDR3 reads TGTGCCAGCAGTTTGGCTGGGGGTCTTCGCGTCTGGTCTGGGGCCAACGTCCTGACTTTC. Amino acid sequence: CASSLAGGLRVWSGANVLTF.